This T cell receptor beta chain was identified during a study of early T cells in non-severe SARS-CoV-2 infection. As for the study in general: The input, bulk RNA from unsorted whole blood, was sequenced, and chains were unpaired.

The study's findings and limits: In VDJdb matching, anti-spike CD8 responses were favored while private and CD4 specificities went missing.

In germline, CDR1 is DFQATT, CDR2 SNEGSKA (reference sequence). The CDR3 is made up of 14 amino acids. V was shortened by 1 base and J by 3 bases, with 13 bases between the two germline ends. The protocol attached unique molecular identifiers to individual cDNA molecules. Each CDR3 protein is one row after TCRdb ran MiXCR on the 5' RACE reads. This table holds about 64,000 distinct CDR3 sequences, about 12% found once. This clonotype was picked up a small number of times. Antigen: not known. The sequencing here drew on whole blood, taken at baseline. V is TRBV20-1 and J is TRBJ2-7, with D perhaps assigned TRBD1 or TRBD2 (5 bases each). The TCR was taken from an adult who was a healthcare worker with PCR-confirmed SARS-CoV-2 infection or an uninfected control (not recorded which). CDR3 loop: CSARVGTGNYEQYF. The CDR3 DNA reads TGCAGTGCTAGAGTTGGGACCGGGAACTACGAGCAGTACTTC.